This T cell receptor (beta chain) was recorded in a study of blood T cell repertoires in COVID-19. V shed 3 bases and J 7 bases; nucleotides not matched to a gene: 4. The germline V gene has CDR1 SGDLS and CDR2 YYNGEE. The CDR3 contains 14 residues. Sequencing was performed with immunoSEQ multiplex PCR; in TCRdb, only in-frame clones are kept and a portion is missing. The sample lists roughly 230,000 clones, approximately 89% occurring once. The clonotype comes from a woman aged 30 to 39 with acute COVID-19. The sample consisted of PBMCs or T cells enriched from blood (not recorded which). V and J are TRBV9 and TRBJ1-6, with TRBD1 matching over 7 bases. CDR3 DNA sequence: TGTGCCAGCAGCGGGGGACAGAGCAATTCACCCCTCCACTTT. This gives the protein CASSGGQSNSPLHF.